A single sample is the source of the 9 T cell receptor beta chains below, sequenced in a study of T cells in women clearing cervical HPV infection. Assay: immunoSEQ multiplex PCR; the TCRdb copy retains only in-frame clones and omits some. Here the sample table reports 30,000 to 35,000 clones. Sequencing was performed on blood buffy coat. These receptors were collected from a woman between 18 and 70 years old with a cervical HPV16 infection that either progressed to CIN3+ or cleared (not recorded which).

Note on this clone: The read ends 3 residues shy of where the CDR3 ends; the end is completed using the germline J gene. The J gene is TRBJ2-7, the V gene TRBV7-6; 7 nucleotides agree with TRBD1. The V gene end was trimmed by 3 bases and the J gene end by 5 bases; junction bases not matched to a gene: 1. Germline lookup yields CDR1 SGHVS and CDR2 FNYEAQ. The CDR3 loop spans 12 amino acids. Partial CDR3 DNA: TGTGCCAGCAGCTTGACAGGGAACGAG. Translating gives CASSLTGNE. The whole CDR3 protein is CASSLTGNEQYF.

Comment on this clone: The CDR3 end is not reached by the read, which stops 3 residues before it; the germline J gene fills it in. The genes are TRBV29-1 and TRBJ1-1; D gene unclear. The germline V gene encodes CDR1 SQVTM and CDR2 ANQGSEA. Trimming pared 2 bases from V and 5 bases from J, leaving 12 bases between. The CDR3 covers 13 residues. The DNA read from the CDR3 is TGCAGCGTTGAAAGCAGGCTGTGGACTGAA. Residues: CSVESRLWTE. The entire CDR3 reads CSVESRLWTEAFF.

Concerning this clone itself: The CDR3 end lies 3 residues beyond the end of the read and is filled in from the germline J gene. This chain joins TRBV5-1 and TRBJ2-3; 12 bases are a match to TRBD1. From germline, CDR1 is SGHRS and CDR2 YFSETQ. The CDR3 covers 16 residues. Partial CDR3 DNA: TGCGCCAGCAGTTTAAGCCCGGGACAGGGGGCTGAGACG. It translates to CASSLSPGQGAET. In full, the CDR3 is CASSLSPGQGAETQYF.

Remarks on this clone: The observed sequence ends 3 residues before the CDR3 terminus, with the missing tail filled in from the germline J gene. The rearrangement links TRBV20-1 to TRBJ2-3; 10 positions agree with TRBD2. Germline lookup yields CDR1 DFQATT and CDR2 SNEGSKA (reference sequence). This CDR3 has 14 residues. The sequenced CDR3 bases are TGCAGTGCTAAAGGGGGACTAGCGCTAGAGACG. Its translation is CSAKGGLALET. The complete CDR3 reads CSAKGGLALETQYF.

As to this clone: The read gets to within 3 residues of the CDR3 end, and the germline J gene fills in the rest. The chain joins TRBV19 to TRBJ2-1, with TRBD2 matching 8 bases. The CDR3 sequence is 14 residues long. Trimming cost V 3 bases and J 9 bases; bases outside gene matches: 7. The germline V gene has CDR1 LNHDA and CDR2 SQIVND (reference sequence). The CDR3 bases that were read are TGTGCCAGTAGTATTAGCGGGGAACGGGGTGAG. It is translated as CASSISGERGE. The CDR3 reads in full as CASSISGERGEQFF.

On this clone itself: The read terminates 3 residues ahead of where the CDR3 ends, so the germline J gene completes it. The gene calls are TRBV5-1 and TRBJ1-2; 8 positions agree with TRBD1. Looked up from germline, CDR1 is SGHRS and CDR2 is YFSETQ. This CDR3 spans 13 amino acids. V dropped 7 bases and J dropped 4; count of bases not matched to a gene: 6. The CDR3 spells CASSTGVGYGYTF. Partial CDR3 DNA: TGCGCCAGCTCGACAGGGGTCGGCTATGGC.

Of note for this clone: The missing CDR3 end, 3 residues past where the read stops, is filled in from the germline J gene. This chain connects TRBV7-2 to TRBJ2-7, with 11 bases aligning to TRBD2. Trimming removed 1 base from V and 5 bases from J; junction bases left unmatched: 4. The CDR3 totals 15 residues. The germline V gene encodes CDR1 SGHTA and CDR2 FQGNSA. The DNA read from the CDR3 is TGTGCCAGCAGCTTAGGGGGACTAGCGGTGGACGAG. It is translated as CASSLGGLAVDE. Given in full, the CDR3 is CASSLGGLAVDEQYF.

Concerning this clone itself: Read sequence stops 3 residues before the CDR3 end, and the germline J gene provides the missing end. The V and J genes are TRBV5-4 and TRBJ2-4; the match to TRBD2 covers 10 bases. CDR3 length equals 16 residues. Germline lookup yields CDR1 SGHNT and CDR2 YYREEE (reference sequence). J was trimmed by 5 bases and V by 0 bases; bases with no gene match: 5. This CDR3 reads CASSLGLAGVENIQYF. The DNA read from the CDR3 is TGTGCCAGCAGCTTGGGGCTAGCGGGAGTGGAAAACATT.

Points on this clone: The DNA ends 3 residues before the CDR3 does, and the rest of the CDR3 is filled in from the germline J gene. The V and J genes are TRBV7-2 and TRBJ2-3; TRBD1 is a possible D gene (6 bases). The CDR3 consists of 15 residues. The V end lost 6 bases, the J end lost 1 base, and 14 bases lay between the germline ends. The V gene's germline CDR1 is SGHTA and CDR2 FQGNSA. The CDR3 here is CASRMTGGRTDTQYF. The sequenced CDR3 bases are TGTGCCAGCAGGATGACAGGCGGTCGCACAGATACG.